These 5 T cell receptor beta chains were all obtained from the same sample, sequenced in a study of coeliac disease. Study results and limitations: Active celiac intraepithelial and lamina propria samples had lower TRB and TRG clonality than control samples.

Sequenced by immunoSEQ multiplex PCR; TCRdb stores in-frame clones only, minus some. The data show around 6,500 clones, around 62% seen once. Their antigens remain unidentified. Sequenced material: lamina propria lymphocytes from the gut. Receptors originate from a woman aged 18-29 years with active celiac disease.

This chain uses TRBV27 with TRBJ1-6; D gene unclear. The CDR3 is 13 residues long. The V end was cut by 3 bases, the J end by 10 bases, with 10 bases between. Germline lookup yields CDR1 MNHEY and CDR2 SMNVEV (reference sequence). The chain's CDR3 is CASSLARRSPLHF. CDR3 coding DNA: TGTGCCAGCAGTTTGGCCAGGCGCTCACCCCTCCACTTT.

The gene calls are TRBV5-4 and TRBJ2-3, with TRBD1 matching 7 bases. Per germline, CDR1 SGHNT and CDR2 YYREEE (reference sequence). The ends lost 4 bases at V and 2 bases at J; junction bases unmatched: 4. The CDR3 loop spans 14 amino acids. DNA for the CDR3: TGTGCCAGCAGCCCCCAGGGGGTCACAGATACGCAGTATTTT. Its translation: CASSPQGVTDTQYF.

Notes on this clone: Within the sample, other DNA sequences also encode this same CDR3. The rearrangement uses TRBV10-1 and TRBJ1-6; possibly TRBD1 for D (6 bases). V was cut by 7 bases and J by 6 bases, with 13 bases left in between. This CDR3 has 14 residues. From germline, CDR1 is WNHNN and CDR2 SYGVQD (reference sequence). The CDR3 loop reads CASNQGGFNSPLHF. CDR3 sequence (DNA): TGCGCCAGCAATCAAGGGGGTTTTAATTCACCCCTCCACTTT.

In its sample, this clone was seen once. This chain links TRBV19 with TRBJ1-1; D is ambiguous. Germline V lookup: CDR1 LNHDA, CDR2 SQIVND (reference sequence). The CDR3 totals 13 residues. Trimming took 2 bases from V and 3 from J, leaving 7 bases between them. The CDR3 DNA is TGTGCCAGTAGTATAACAGCGGACACTGAAGCTTTCTTT. It codes for CASSITADTEAFF.

The chain's CDR3 is CASREGGALAKNIQYF. CDR3 in DNA: TGCGCCAGCAGGGAGGGCGGGGCCCTAGCCAAAAACATTCAGTACTTC. The chain links TRBV10-2 to TRBJ2-4; TRBD2 might be the D (6 bases). The germline gives CDR1 WSHSY, CDR2 SAAADI. CDR3 length: 16 amino acids. V was clipped by 6 bases and J by 0 bases, with 15 bases between them.